This T cell receptor beta chain was sequenced during a study of cytomegalovirus exposure and HLA in healthy donors. Study as a whole: In a later analysis, the roughly 110 validation repertoires were reported to have used the same platform as the approximately 700 first-cohort repertoires.

CDR1 and CDR2 (germline): SQVTM, ANQGSEA. J gave up 6 bases and V 3 bases, and 11 bases lay outside the gene matches. This CDR3 region has 16 residues. Profiling relied on immunoSEQ multiplex PCR, and the TCRdb table lists in-frame clones only, not all of them. The sample has 200,000 to 300,000 clones, approximately 83% seen once. This TCR derives from a woman aged 25 to 39 in good health and CMV-seropositive. The sample taken for sequencing was PBMCs. V is TRBV29-1 and J is TRBJ1-2, with 12 bases lining up with TRBD1. The CDR3 DNA sequence: TGCAGCGTTGAGGGAGGAACGGGACAGGGGGCCAATGGCTACACCTTC. As protein: CSVEGGTGQGANGYTF. Combining the CDR3 with reference TRBV29-1 and TRBJ1-2 gives the whole variable domain SAVISQKPSRDICQRGTSLTIQCQVDSQVTMMFWYRQQPGQSLTLIATANQGSEATYESGFVIDKFPISRPNLTFSTLTVSNMSPEDSSIYLCSVEGGTGQGANGYTFGSGTRLTVV.